In its sample, the clone carrying this T cell receptor beta chain was seen a few times. The antigen is undetermined. The sample comes from a study of beta chain features in type 1 diabetes. Every isolated RNA sample was fully reverse transcribed, so sequencing captured expressed TCRB transcripts. Sequencing used immunoSEQ multiplex PCR; TCRdb keeps in-frame clones, though not all of them. The sample contains about 360,000 clones, over 10% of which appear only once. This CDR3 contains 13 residues. V was pared by 2 bases and J by 1 base, with 6 bases between. From germline, CDR1 is SQVTM and CDR2 ANQGSEA. Points from the study as a whole: Lower insertion and higher deletion counts appeared at VDJ junctions in type 1 diabetes patients. Amplification by PCR could prefer shorter templates, with the same effect in patients and controls.

V and J are TRBV29-1 and TRBJ2-4; perhaps TRBD1 as D (6 bases). The source of this sequence is a man younger than 30 in good health. The source material was naive CD4+ T cells from blood. CDR3 sequence (DNA): TGCAGCGTTGAACAGGGGGCCAAAAACATTCAGTACTTC. The encoded protein is CSVEQGAKNIQYF. Drawing the rest from reference TRBV29-1 and TRBJ2-4, the complete variable domain is SAVISQKPSRDICQRGTSLTIQCQVDSQVTMMFWYRQQPGQSLTLIATANQGSEATYESGFVIDKFPISRPNLTFSTLTVSNMSPEDSSIYLCSVEQGAKNIQYFGAGTRLSVL.